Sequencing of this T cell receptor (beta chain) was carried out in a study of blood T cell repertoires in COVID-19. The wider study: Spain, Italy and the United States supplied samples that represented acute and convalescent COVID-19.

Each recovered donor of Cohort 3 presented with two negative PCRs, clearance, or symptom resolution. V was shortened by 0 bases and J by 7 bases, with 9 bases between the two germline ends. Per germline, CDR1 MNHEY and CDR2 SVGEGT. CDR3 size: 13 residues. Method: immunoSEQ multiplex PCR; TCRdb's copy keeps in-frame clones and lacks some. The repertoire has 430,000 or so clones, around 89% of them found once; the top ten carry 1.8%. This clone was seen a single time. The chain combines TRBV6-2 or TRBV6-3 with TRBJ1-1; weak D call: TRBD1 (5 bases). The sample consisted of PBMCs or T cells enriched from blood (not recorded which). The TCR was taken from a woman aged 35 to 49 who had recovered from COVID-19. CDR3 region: CASSYSTGGEAFF. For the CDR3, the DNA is TGTGCCAGCAGTTACTCGACCGGGGGTGAAGCTTTCTTT.